This TCR beta chain was recorded in a study of response to subunit inactivated influenza vaccine. This clonotype was counted only a few times. What it binds is unknown. TCRdb re-called the RT-PCR reads through MiXCR, storing one row per CDR3 protein. The table lists almost 250,000 distinct CDR3 sequences, about 12% of them singletons. Study-wide points: The authors offered the suggestion that each seasonal influenza vaccination recruits few new T cells.

CDR3 length: 15 residues. Germline V gene data show CDR1 as SGHNT and CDR2 as YYREEE (reference sequence). V was pared by 4 bases and J by 0 bases, with 12 bases between. The origin of this receptor is a man between 50 and 59 years old who received an inactivated influenza vaccine. The sample in question was non-naive T cells sorted from PBMCs, obtained 14 to 15 days before vaccination. The chain is built from TRBV5-4 and TRBJ2-3; D tentatively fits TRBD1 or TRBD2 (5 bases each). The CDR3 coding sequence is TGTGCCAGCAGCCCGGGGACGGACAGCACAGATACGCAGTATTTT. It is translated as CASSPGTDSTDTQYF.